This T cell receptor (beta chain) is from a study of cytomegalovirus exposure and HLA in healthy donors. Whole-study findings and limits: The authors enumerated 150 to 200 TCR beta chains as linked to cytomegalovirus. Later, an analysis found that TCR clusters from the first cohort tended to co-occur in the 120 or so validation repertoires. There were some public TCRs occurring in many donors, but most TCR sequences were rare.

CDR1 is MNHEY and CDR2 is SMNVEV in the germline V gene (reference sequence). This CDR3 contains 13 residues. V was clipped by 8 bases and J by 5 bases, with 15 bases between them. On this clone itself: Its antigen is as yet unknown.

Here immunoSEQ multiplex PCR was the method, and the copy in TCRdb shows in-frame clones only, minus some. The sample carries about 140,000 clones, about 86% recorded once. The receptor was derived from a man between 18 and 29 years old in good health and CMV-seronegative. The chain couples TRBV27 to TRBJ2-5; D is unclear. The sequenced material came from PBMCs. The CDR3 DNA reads TGTGCCAGCCCCCGGCGGCCCTTCGAGACCCAGTACTTC. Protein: CASPRRPFETQYF.